This entry lists 23 T cell receptor beta chains sequenced from one sample in a study of blood T cell repertoires in COVID-19. Profiling relied on immunoSEQ multiplex PCR, and the TCRdb table lists in-frame clones only, not all of them. The data contain around 42,000 clones, roughly 77% of them singletons. Material for sequencing was peripheral blood. Receptors originate from an older man with active or convalescent COVID-19.

This clone was counted only a few times. The V gene is TRBV28, the J gene TRBJ1-1; 7 bases match TRBD1. The CDR3 is made up of 17 amino acids. CDR1 and CDR2 from the germline V gene are MDHEN and SYDVKM. J was trimmed by 1 base and V by 1 base; bases with no gene match: 9. The CDR3 loop reads CASSLLSSGTANTEAFF. The DNA for the CDR3 is TGTGCCAGCAGTTTATTGTCTAGTGGGACAGCGAACACTGAAGCTTTCTTT.

This clone was seen a few times. V is TRBV15 and J is TRBJ1-2; D gene uncertain. Germline values: CDR1 LNHNV, CDR2 YYDKDF (reference sequence). The CDR3 runs 14 residues. With 0 bases removed from V and 3 bases from J, the gap between germline ends came to 8 bases. CDR3 region: CATSRDVAYYGYTF. In DNA form, the CDR3 reads TGTGCCACCAGCAGAGATGTAGCTTACTATGGCTACACCTTC.

The chain employs TRBV18 and TRBJ2-3; TRBD2 matches 14 bases. J was trimmed by 1 base and V by 4 bases; bases with no gene match: 7. In germline, CDR1 is KGHSH, CDR2 LQKENI. The CDR3 spans 18 residues. CDR3 sequence: CASSLPGTSGGRTDTQYF. As DNA, the CDR3 is TGTGCCAGCTCACTACCCGGGACTAGCGGGGGCCGCACAGATACGCAGTATTTT.

In regard to this clone: At one of its ends the junction is not consistent with the germline gene, which may arise from a read error. The chain employs TRBV5-6 and TRBJ2-3; D gene unclear. This CDR3 is built from 13 residues. Per the germline V gene, CDR1 is SGHDT and CDR2 is YYEEEE. CDR3 nucleotide sequence: TGTGCCAGCTGCTTCAGGAACACAGATACGCAGTATTTT. Its protein is CASCFRNTDTQYF.

The V and J genes are TRBV29-1 and TRBJ1-3, with D perhaps matching TRBD1 (6 bases). This CDR3 comprises 13 residues. Germline V gives CDR1 SQVTM, CDR2 ANQGSEA. Between the trimmed V and J ends, which lost 6 bases and 2 bases, there was a span of 11 bases. The CDR3 reads CSVRGPPGNTIYF. CDR3 DNA sequence: TGCAGCGTCAGGGGCCCACCTGGAAACACCATATATTTT.

This chain connects TRBV19 to TRBJ1-1; 9 bases align to TRBD1. Germline values: CDR1 LNHDA, CDR2 SQIVND (reference sequence). V gave up 5 bases and J gave up 5 bases; unmatched junction bases: 6. This CDR3 is 14 amino acids long. CDR3 amino acids: CASSPGQGRTEAFF. The CDR3 nucleotides are TGTGCCAGTAGTCCCGGACAGGGGAGGACTGAAGCTTTCTTT.

This chain joins TRBV19 and TRBJ1-1; D gene uncertain. CDR3 length: 11 amino acids. The germline V gene has CDR1 LNHDA and CDR2 SQIVND (reference sequence). V was trimmed by 8 bases and J by 8 bases, leaving 12 bases between them. CDR3 sequence: CASSTTGEAFF. The CDR3 DNA reads as TGTGCCAGTTCTACTACCGGCGAAGCTTTCTTT.

This chain joins TRBV7-6 and TRBJ2-7; weak D call: TRBD1 (5 bases). Per germline, CDR1 SGHVS and CDR2 FNYEAQ. The V gene lost 1 base and the J gene lost 0 bases, with 7 bases spanning the gap. There are 14 residues in the CDR3. CDR3 in amino acids: CASSLGQISYEQYF. The CDR3 DNA follows: TGTGCCAGCAGCTTAGGACAGATCTCCTACGAGCAGTACTTC.

The J gene is TRBJ1-6, the V gene TRBV5-1, with TRBD1 matching 8 bases. CDR1 SGHRS and CDR2 YFSETQ come from the germline V gene. V lost 0 bases and J lost 5; bases outside the gene matches: 4. The CDR3 is 16 residues long. The CDR3 DNA is TGCGCCAGCAGCTTGGAGAACAGGGGGAATAATTCACCCCTCCACTTT. Its protein product is CASSLENRGNNSPLHF.

The chain has TRBV11-2 and TRBJ1-5, with D possibly TRBD1 on 6 matching bases. Per the germline V gene, CDR1 is SGHAT and CDR2 is FQNNGV. CDR3 length: 17 residues. Deletions cut 1 base from V and 6 bases from J, with 19 bases between. The CDR3 DNA is TGTGCCAGCAGCTTAGGTCCGGGACACGGTGGCTTTCAGCCCCAGCATTTT. The encoded protein is CASSLGPGHGGFQPQHF.

Regarding this clone: Within the sample, other DNA sequences also encode this same CDR3. V gene TRBV28 combines with J gene TRBJ1-1; no definite D call. CDR1 is MDHEN, CDR2 SYDVKM, per germline. The CDR3 runs 13 residues. V was clipped by 2 bases and J by 1 base, with 5 bases between them. Here the CDR3 reads CASSLTGNTEAFF. CDR3 sequence (DNA): TGTGCCAGCAGTTTAACGGGGAACACTGAAGCTTTCTTT. The whole variable domain, filled in from reference TRBV28 and TRBJ1-1, reads DVKVTQSSRYLVKRTGEKVFLECVQDMDHENMFWYRQDPGLGLRLIYFSYDVKMKEKGDIPEGYSVSREKKERFSLILESASTNQTSMYLCASSLTGNTEAFFGQGTRLTVV.

This sequence joins TRBV4-2 and TRBJ2-4, with no clear D. CDR1 and CDR2 from the germline V gene are LGHNA and YNFKEQ. V gave up 0 bases and J gave up 1 base, with 13 bases separating them. This CDR3 has 17 amino acids. CDR3 sequence reads: CASSQDIAARAKNIQYF. The DNA of the CDR3 is TGTGCCAGCAGCCAAGATATAGCCGCTCGGGCCAAAAACATTCAGTACTTC.

This chain uses TRBV28 with TRBJ1-2, with D maybe TRBD1 (6 bases). Trimming took 4 bases from V and 4 from J, leaving 13 bases between them. CDR1 is MDHEN, CDR2 SYDVKM, per germline. CDR3 size: 14 residues. This CDR3 is CASSWGRGSYGYTF. The CDR3 DNA reads as TGTGCCAGCAGTTGGGGCAGGGGTTCCTATGGCTACACCTTC.

J is TRBJ2-3 and V is TRBV7-6, with 8 bases matching TRBD2. The CDR3 contains 14 residues. After removal of 6 bases from V and 1 base from J, the junction contained 3 bases not matched to a gene. CDR1 is SGHVS, CDR2 FNYEAQ, per germline. The CDR3 here is CASSRAGGTDTQYF. The CDR3 region has the DNA TGTGCCAGCAGTCGAGCGGGGGGCACAGATACGCAGTATTTT.

V gene TRBV12-5 combines with J gene TRBJ2-3; possibly TRBD2 for D (6 bases). The germline V gene encodes CDR1 LGHNT and CDR2 FRNRAP. CDR3 size: 15 residues. V lost 5 bases and J lost 1, with 13 bases in between. In DNA, the CDR3 is TGTGCTAGTGGTATCGGGGGAGGTGGCACAGATACGCAGTATTTT. This gives the protein CASGIGGGGTDTQYF.

The CDR3 DNA reads TGCGCCAGCAGCCAAGGTGTAGCGGGGGCCCTCACCGGGGAGCTGTTTTTT. The encoded protein is CASSQGVAGALTGELFF. This rearrangement joins TRBV4-3 to TRBJ2-2; 9 bases line up with TRBD2. The CDR3 is 17 residues long. CDR1 LGHNA and CDR2 YSLEER come from the germline V gene. V was clipped by 1 base and J by 4 bases; unmatched bases: 7.

In its sample, this clone was seen a few times. V and J are TRBV29-1 and TRBJ2-2; D is undetermined. CDR3 length: 12 amino acids. Looked up from germline, CDR1 is SQVTM and CDR2 is ANQGSEA. V lost 4 bases and J 1 base, leaving 4 bases between the germline ends. CDR3 sequence reads: CSVALNTGELFF. As DNA, the CDR3 is TGCAGCGTTGCACTGAACACCGGGGAGCTGTTTTTT.

The rearrangement links TRBV4-2 to TRBJ2-5; TRBD2 is a possible D gene (6 bases). The CDR3 runs to 15 residues. V was shortened by 0 bases and J by 5 bases, with 13 bases between the two germline ends. Germline values: CDR1 LGHNA, CDR2 YNFKEQ. The CDR3 nucleotides are TGTGCCAGCAGCCAAGAAGCTGGACTATCGGAGACCCAGTACTTC. Its translation: CASSQEAGLSETQYF.

The rearrangement uses TRBV13 and TRBJ2-1; D is perhaps TRBD2 (6 bases). The CDR3 consists of 15 residues. The V gene lost 6 bases and the J gene lost 6 bases, with 18 bases spanning the gap. Per germline, CDR1 PRHDT and CDR2 FYEKMQ (reference sequence). The CDR3 nucleotides are TGTGCCAGCAGACGGGTGCTAGCGCATACCAATGAGCAGTTCTTC. It specifies CASRRVLAHTNEQFF.

The chain couples TRBV18 to TRBJ2-7, with TRBD1 matching over 7 bases. The CDR3 is 16 residues long. Germline CDR1 KGHSH, CDR2 LQKENI. After removal of 4 bases from V and 3 bases from J, the junction contained 12 bases not matched to a gene. CDR3 DNA: TGTGCCAGCTCACAAAACGCACAGGGGACCAACTACGAGCAGTACTTC. Amino acid sequence: CASSQNAQGTNYEQYF.

V and J are TRBV6-5 and TRBJ1-5; TRBD1 matches at 8 bases. The V segment lost 6 bases and the J segment 5 bases; nucleotides outside the gene matches: 9. This CDR3 has 15 amino acids. The germline V gene has CDR1 MNHEY and CDR2 SVGAGI. The CDR3 protein is CASSHRDRTYQPQHF. CDR3 DNA: TGTGCCAGCAGCCACCGGGACAGGACCTATCAGCCCCAGCATTTT.

The rearrangement uses TRBV28 and TRBJ1-5, with TRBD1 matching over 12 bases. The CDR3 sequence is 15 residues long. From germline, CDR1 is MDHEN and CDR2 SYDVKM. Losses at the gene ends were 8 bases for V and 3 bases for J; bases not matched to a gene: 5. This chain's CDR3 is CASGTGGMNNQPQHF. DNA of the CDR3: TGTGCCAGCGGGACAGGGGGCATGAACAATCAGCCCCAGCATTTT.

This clone appeared a single time. The V gene is TRBV2, the J gene TRBJ2-3; D uncertain. The CDR3 totals 14 residues. CDR1 and CDR2 (germline): SNHLY, FYNNEI. Between the trimmed V and J ends, which lost 4 bases and 2 bases, there was a span of 10 bases. CDR3 in DNA: TGTGCCAGCAGTGTTGGTCGAGCCACAGATACGCAGTATTTT. Translating gives CASSVGRATDTQYF.